The clone carrying this T cell receptor beta chain was recorded at least ten times. Its target is not known. The entry originates in a study of regulatory T cells in long-lasting Graves disease. Study-wide context: Recently diagnosed Graves' patients had received antithyroid drugs for under 3 months.

HTBI primers from iRepertoire and Arm-PCR of CDR3 regions yielded the TCR beta libraries. MiXCR, applied by TCRdb to the multiplex PCR reads, yields one record per CDR3 protein. Among roughly 250,000 distinct CDR3 sequences listed, under 20% were seen once. Points from the study as a whole: Persistent disease samples used TRBV28, TRBJ1-2 and TRBJ2-5 preferentially.

Time point here: newly diagnosed GD, antithyroid drugs for less than 3 months. Isolated PBMC RNA provided the starting material for the TCR library. Trimming removed 2 bases from V and 3 bases from J, with 9 bases in between. This CDR3 has 13 amino acids. Per the germline V gene, CDR1 is SGHTS and CDR2 is YDEGEE. The same data also contributed to another study, on T cells in Graves' hyperthyroidism and ophthalmopathy. From that study: Through a model of 13 V-J features, ophthalmopathy was separated from stable hyperthyroidism.

The starting material was peripheral blood mononuclear cells (PBMCs), obtained at new diagnosis, from a patient treated with antithyroid drugs. This clonotype originated in a woman in her 30s with Graves disease. The chain carries TRBV5-8 and TRBJ2-7; D not resolved. CDR3 region: CASSLPGNYEQYF. CDR3 DNA sequence: TGTGCCAGCAGCTTACCGGGCAACTACGAGCAGTACTTC.